This TCR beta chain was found in a study of shared clonotypes between healthy human individuals (dated by TCRdb to between 2020 and 2021). With regard to the full study: A couple of women and a few men aged 18 to 49 years were included in the cohort. For each donor, CD4 naive and CD4 memory were each run on three plates, CD8 naive on two plates, and CD8 memory on one plate. Blood TCR repertoires of 5 or 6 healthy adults were deeply sequenced to estimate repertoire size and the extent of clonotype sharing between individuals. Between about 0.94 and 10 billion PBMCs per donor were obtained by leukapheresis. Different laboratories and diverse techniques were used to prepare libraries and sequence TCR repertoires, to increase sequencing depth and limit assay-specific biases.

CD8 naive samples consisted of CD45RO-negative cells that were positively selected for CCR7, yielding a CD45RA+CCR7+ population without TemRA cells. The donors were healthy, HIV-negative adults who had no recently reported acute infections or vaccinations. Only Caucasian adults living in Nashville, Tennessee, USA were represented among the donors. After blood collection by leukapheresis, PBMCs were isolated using Ficoll-Histopaque density gradient centrifugation and then cryopreserved in the vapor phase of liquid nitrogen. Purity and quantity of every magnetically sorted T cell population were checked by analytical flow cytometry. Genomic DNA was isolated from each sorted fraction and quantified by UV absorbance on a Nanodrop 2000c. The germline V gene gives CDR1 as SNHLY and CDR2 as FYNNEI. From cysteine to phenylalanine, the CDR3 is 14 amino acids long. The only DNA kept is the CDR3, 42 bases in frame from the first base. V lost 0 bases and J lost 10 bases; the stretch between them is 13 bases long.

Here is what the overall study found, with its caveats: The genetic and exposure-history diversity represented was limited by the small number of donors. Naive subsets generally had larger estimated clonotype richness than memory subsets. Rarefaction of sorted-subset datasets indicated incomplete sequencing despite the large sequencing depth. Sampling was restricted to blood, and TCR repertoires in tissues likely differ from the TCR repertoires found in blood. Compared with non-shared clonotypes, the clonotypes found in all four sorted-subset donors had higher generation probabilities. Pairwise subsampling indicated that sequencing depth was expected to affect the degree of clonotype sharing among donors. When several donors were compared, the shared fraction of clonotypes was 5% to 6.5% for naive CD4, 3.5% to 4% for naive CD8, 2% to 2.5% for memory CD4, and around 0.4% for memory CD8.

In regard to this clone: It has no known antigen specificity. No base qualities exist here, and no much larger clone lies one base off it.

Using the deep immunoSEQ assay, TCR CDR3 regions were amplified from genomic DNA by multiplex PCR. Extracted genomic DNA from each cell subset was spread evenly across all wells of several immunoSEQ 96-well plates, with each plate serving as a replicate. Each replicate PCR for sorted subsets received about 210 ng genomic DNA, equal to tens of thousands of T cell genomes. Purified libraries were measured with a Qubit 3.0 fluorometer, size-checked on a Bioanalyzer 2100, and measured again with the KAPA Library Quantification kit. Each immunoSEQ 96-well plate was sequenced on its own single-read 150-cycle Illumina NextSeq 550 flow cell. As for the authors' bioinformatics: The immunoSEQ output contained only junctional sequences without quality scores, so filtering could not match that applied to full-length reads. To assign V/J genes and CDR3, sequences were annotated using PyIR, a Python wrapper for IgBLAST v1.9, with IMGT germline references. Reads with weak V/J assignments (E-value above 1e-6), missing CDR3, stop codons, out-of-frame junctions, or ambiguous translated residues were removed. V3J clonotypes were defined by identical inferred V gene, J gene, and CDR3 amino acid sequence. To compute the percentage overlap between repertoires, the number of shared unique clonotypes was divided by the size of the smaller repertoire. Richness of each repertoire was evaluated using RTK rarefaction, the Chao1 estimator, and Recon v2.1 estimates of unobserved clonotypes. OLGA was used to compute generation probabilities for all TCRbeta clonotypes that the gDNA method yielded from a few donors. The table comes from immuneACCESS by way of TCRdb, which keeps in-frame sequences with V and J called. Part of the clones is missing from these tables; in studies checked, under half for an unresolved V gene and the rest for unknown reasons. The V and J calls and clone size were taken over from that table, and D and trimming were inferred from the DNA. The sample records millions of clones, around 93% of which are singletons. More than 1.5% of the sample is taken by the ten largest.

Sequenced: naive CD8+ T cells from PBMCs. According to the study, the label for this sample's cell subset or site signals: CD45RA+CCR7+. The sequence was obtained from a man between 18 and 29 years old in good health. Some clones in this sample may be carry-over from other donors' samples. The receptor chain draws on TRBV2 and TRBJ2-1; the D gene cannot be resolved reliably. Read as DNA, the sequence is TGTGCCAGCAGTGAAGCATGGACCTCCACAGAGCAGTTCTTC. Translated, it reads CASSEAWTSTEQFF.